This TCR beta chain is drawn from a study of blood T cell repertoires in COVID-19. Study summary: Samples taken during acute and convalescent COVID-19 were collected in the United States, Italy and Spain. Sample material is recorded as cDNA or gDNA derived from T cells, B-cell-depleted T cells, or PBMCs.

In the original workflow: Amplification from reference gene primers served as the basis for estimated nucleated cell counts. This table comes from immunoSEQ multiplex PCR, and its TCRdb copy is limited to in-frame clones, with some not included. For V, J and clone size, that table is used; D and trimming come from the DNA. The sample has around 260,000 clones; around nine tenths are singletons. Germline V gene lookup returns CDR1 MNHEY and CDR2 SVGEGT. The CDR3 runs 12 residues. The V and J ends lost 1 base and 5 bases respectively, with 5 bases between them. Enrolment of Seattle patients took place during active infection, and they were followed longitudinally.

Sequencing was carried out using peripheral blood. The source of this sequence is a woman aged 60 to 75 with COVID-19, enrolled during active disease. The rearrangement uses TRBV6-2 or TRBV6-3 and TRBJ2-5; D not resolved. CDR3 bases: TGTGCCAGCAGTTACTTCTCGGAGACCCAGTACTTC. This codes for CASSYFSETQYF.